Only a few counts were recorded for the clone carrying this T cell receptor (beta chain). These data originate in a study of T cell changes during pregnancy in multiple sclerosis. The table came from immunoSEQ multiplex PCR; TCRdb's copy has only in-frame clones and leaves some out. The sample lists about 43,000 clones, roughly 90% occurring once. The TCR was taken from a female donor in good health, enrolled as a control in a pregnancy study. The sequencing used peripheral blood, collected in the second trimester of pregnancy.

The CDR3 sequence is CASSFTGNQPQHF. For the CDR3, the DNA is TGTGCCAGCAGCTTCACAGGGAATCAGCCCCAGCATTTT. This chain connects TRBV5-5 to TRBJ1-5; TRBD1 might be the D (6 bases). This CDR3 comprises 13 residues. Trimming shortened V by 2 bases and J by 4 bases, and 7 bases separated the two germline ends. Germline CDR1 SGHKS, CDR2 YYEKEE (reference sequence).